These 11 T cell receptor beta chains were all obtained from the same sample, sequenced in a study of T cell responses to AZD1222 COVID-19 vaccine. Only in-frame clones appear in the TCRdb table, and some are missing; sequencing was by immunoSEQ multiplex PCR. The profile covers 150,000 to 200,000 clones, with approximately 92% appearing a single time and about 3% taken by the ten largest. The material sequenced was peripheral blood, taken on day 0 of AZD1222 vaccination. The receptors derive from an adult in good health.

Only a few counts were recorded for this clone. V usage is TRBV30 and J usage is TRBJ2-7, with unresolved D. Trimming took off 1 base at V and 1 base at J, with 11 bases between the two ends. Germline CDR1 GTSNPN, CDR2 SVGIG (reference sequence). The CDR3 loop spans 14 amino acids. The CDR3: CAWSAGIGSYEQYF. The CDR3 region has the DNA TGTGCCTGGAGTGCCGGTATTGGATCCTACGAGCAGTACTTC.

This sequence joins TRBV5-4 and TRBJ2-1; D perhaps matches TRBD2 (5 bases). V shed 4 bases and J shed 0 bases, with 14 bases lying between them. Germline V CDR1 and CDR2: SGHNT, YYREEE (reference sequence). The CDR3 sequence is 16 residues long. The CDR3 spells CASSRTGITSYNEQFF. CDR3 nucleotide sequence: TGTGCCAGCAGCCGAACCGGGATTACCTCCTACAATGAGCAGTTCTTC.

This chain connects TRBV10-3 to TRBJ1-2; TRBD1 agrees at 9 bases. V was pared by 5 bases and J by 3 bases, with 4 bases of the junction left unmatched. The CDR3 loop spans 14 amino acids. Looked up from germline, CDR1 is ENHRY and CDR2 is SYGVKD. In nucleotides, the CDR3 is TGTGCCATCAGTTCACAGGGGGCGGACTATGGCTACACCTTC. This translates into CAISSQGADYGYTF.

This chain links TRBV5-1 with TRBJ1-3; D is ambiguous. CDR1 is SGHRS, CDR2 YFSETQ, per germline. CDR3 size: 13 residues. The V end lost 4 bases, the J end lost 2 bases, and 7 bases lay between the germline ends. CDR3 in DNA: TGCGCCAGCAGCGAGTGGACTGGAAACACCATATATTTT. This sequence encodes CASSEWTGNTIYF.

The rearrangement joins TRBV12-5 to TRBJ1-1, with 10 bases lining up with TRBD1. The CDR3 totals 18 residues. Germline V gives CDR1 LGHNT, CDR2 FRNRAP. V trimming: 1 base; J trimming: 7 bases; junction bases outside the gene matches: 15. CDR3 DNA: TGTGCTAGTGGTTTGGGACCCAATTTGACAGGGGGCTCGAGTGAAGCTTTCTTT. Amino acids: CASGLGPNLTGGSSEAFF.

CDR3 DNA: TGTGCCAGCAGCGTAGGAATGCCCTATGGCTACACCTTC. This encodes CASSVGMPYGYTF. The V gene is TRBV9, the J gene TRBJ1-2; D is undetermined. With 0 bases removed from V and 4 bases from J, the gap between germline ends came to 7 bases. The CDR3 runs 13 residues. Germline CDR1 is SGDLS and CDR2 is YYNGEE.

The chain combines TRBV6-5 with TRBJ1-1; 7 nucleotides line up with TRBD1. Losses at the gene ends were 8 bases for V and 0 bases for J; bases not matched to a gene: 6. This CDR3 spans 14 amino acids. Germline assignment: CDR1 MNHEY and CDR2 SVGAGI. The CDR3, as DNA: TGTGCCAGCGGCGACAGGGCGTTGAACACTGAAGCTTTCTTT. Residues: CASGDRALNTEAFF.

The chain links TRBV6-5 to TRBJ2-1; D may be TRBD1 or TRBD2 (5 bases each). There are 11 residues in the CDR3. The V end was cut by 8 bases, the J end by 7 bases, with 9 bases between. Germline-derived CDR1 and CDR2 are MNHEY and SVGAGI. This CDR3 reads CASGTVNEQFF. CDR3 nucleotide sequence: TGTGCCAGCGGGACGGTAAATGAGCAGTTCTTC.

This chain joins TRBV6-1 and TRBJ1-2, with unresolved D. This CDR3 is built from 16 residues. Per the germline V gene, CDR1 is MNHNS and CDR2 is SASEGT. The V end was cut by 0 bases, the J end by 5 bases, with 16 bases between. The CDR3 sequence: CASSEAQTEPHYGYTF. The CDR3 DNA sequence: TGTGCCAGCAGTGAAGCCCAGACGGAGCCCCATTATGGCTACACCTTC.

This sequence joins TRBV6-6 and TRBJ1-3; D possibly corresponds to TRBD1 (5 bases). Germline assignment: CDR1 MNHNY and CDR2 SVGAGI (reference sequence). Trimming pared 1 base from V and 0 bases from J, leaving 10 bases between. This CDR3 has 16 residues. CDR3 in amino acids: CASSYYATDSGNTIYF. CDR3 sequence (DNA): TGTGCCAGCAGTTACTATGCGACAGACTCTGGAAACACCATATATTTT.

V usage is TRBV10-1 and J usage is TRBJ1-1; 7 nucleotides align to TRBD1. The germline CDR1 and CDR2 sequences are WNHNN and SYGVQD (reference sequence). V shed 0 bases and J 8 bases; nucleotides not matched to a gene: 3. The CDR3 is 13 amino acids. The CDR3 loop reads CASSESGQFEAFF. The CDR3 DNA reads TGCGCCAGCAGTGAGTCGGGACAGTTCGAAGCTTTCTTT.